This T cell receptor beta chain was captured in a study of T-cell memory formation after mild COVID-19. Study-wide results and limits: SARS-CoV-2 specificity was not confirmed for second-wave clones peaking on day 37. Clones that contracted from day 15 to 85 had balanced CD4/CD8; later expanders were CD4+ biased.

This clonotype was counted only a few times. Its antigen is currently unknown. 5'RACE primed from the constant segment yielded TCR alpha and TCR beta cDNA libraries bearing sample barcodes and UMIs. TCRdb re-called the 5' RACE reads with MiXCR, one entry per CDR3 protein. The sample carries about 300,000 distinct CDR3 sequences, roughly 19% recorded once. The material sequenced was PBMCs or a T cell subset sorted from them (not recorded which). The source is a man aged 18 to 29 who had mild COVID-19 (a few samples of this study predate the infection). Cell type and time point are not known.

The CDR3 loop reads CASSPNRADVQPQHF. CDR3 nucleotide sequence: TGTGCCAGCTCACCAAACAGGGCTGATGTGCAGCCCCAGCATTTT. The V call is TRBV18, the J call TRBJ1-5, with a weak D call TRBD1 (6 bases). V was clipped by 2 bases and J by 7 bases, with 15 bases between them. Germline V gene data show CDR1 as KGHSH and CDR2 as LQKENI. The CDR3 is made up of 15 amino acids.